This T cell receptor (beta chain) derives from a study of blood T cell repertoires in COVID-19. There are 11 residues in the CDR3. TCRdb's copy holds only in-frame clones and misses some; the assay was immunoSEQ multiplex PCR. The table has 90,000 to 130,000 clones, around four fifths seen once. Sequenced material: peripheral blood. The chain combines TRBV21-1 with TRBJ1-1. TRBV21-1 is a documented pseudogene. The origin of this receptor is a man between 65 and 85 years old with acute or convalescent COVID-19. The chain's CDR3 is CASNPISEAFF. The CDR3 DNA reads as TGTGCCAGCAACCCTATCTCGGAAGCTTTCTTT.